This TCR beta chain stems from a study of shared clonotypes between healthy human individuals (dated by TCRdb to 2020 to 2022). A note on the overall study: The cohort included a few men and a couple of women between 18 and 49 years of age. Between about 0.85 and 9.5 billion PBMCs per donor were obtained by leukapheresis. To increase sequencing depth and limit assay-specific biases, TCR repertoire library preparation and sequencing were carried out by different laboratories using diverse techniques. The study deeply sequenced blood TCR repertoires of five healthy adults to estimate repertoire size and the extent of clonotype sharing between individuals. Per donor, three plates each were used for CD4 naive and CD4 memory, two for CD8 naive, and one for CD8 memory. The research as a whole found: Compared with non-shared clonotypes, the clonotypes found in all four sorted-subset donors had higher generation probabilities. Pairwise subsampling led to the expectation that sequencing depth would affect the degree of clonotype sharing among donors. Because the study included only a small number of donors, the genetic and exposure-history diversity represented was limited. Rarefaction of sorted-subset datasets indicated incomplete sequencing despite the large sequencing depth. Naive subsets generally had larger estimated clonotype richness than memory subsets. Across a few donors, around 5% of naive CD4, 3% to 3.5% of naive CD8, 2% to 2.5% of memory CD4, and under 0.45% of memory CD8 clonotypes were shared. Sampling was restricted to blood, and TCR repertoires in tissues likely differ from the TCR repertoires found in blood.

Details on this clone: Its antigen specificity is not known. The record has no base qualities; no much larger clone is one base away.

The CDR3 numbers 15 residues from cysteine through phenylalanine. The retained sequence is limited to the CDR3, 45 bases, with the frame set at the first base. Between the V and J ends, shortened by 5 bases and 4 bases respectively, the junction contains 18 bases. CDR1 and CDR2, looked up from the germline V gene (reference sequence), are SEHNR and FQNEAQ. Using the deep immunoSEQ assay, TCR CDR3 regions were amplified from genomic DNA by multiplex PCR. Genomic DNA extracted from each cell subset was distributed evenly over all wells of several immunoSEQ 96-well plates, and each plate served as one replicate. For sorted subsets, around 0.2 ug of genomic DNA, equivalent to roughly 30,000 T cell genomes, went into each replicate PCR. The purified libraries were quantified using a Qubit 3.0 fluorometer, sized with a Bioanalyzer 2100, and then quantified again using the KAPA Library Quantification kit. Every immunoSEQ 96-well plate was sequenced on a dedicated single-read 150-cycle Illumina NextSeq 550 flow cell. In the paper's pipeline: Because only junctional sequences without quality scores were contained in the immunoSEQ output, filtering matching that applied to full-length reads could not be performed. To assign V/J genes and CDR3, sequences were annotated using PyIR, a Python wrapper for IgBLAST v1.9, with IMGT germline references. Reads were removed for weak V/J assignments (E-value above 1e-6), missing CDR3, stop codons, out-of-frame junctions, or ambiguous translated residues. V3J clonotypes were defined as sequences sharing an identical inferred V gene, J gene, and CDR3 amino acid sequence. Percentage overlap between repertoires was computed as shared unique clonotypes divided by the size of the smaller repertoire. Three approaches were used to assess repertoire richness: RTK rarefaction, the Chao1 estimator, and Recon v2.1 estimates of unobserved clonotypes. For all TCRbeta clonotypes obtained by the gDNA method from four donors, generation probabilities were computed with OLGA. Here the immuneACCESS table is served through TCRdb, limited to in-frame sequences with V and J called. Missing clones are a known gap in these copies; in checked studies unresolved V genes cover under half, and the rest lacks a known reason. V, J and clone size are taken as reported in that table, and D and trimming were inferred from the DNA itself. A total of roughly 2,000,000 clones appear in this sample, approximately 94% of them only once. The top ten constitute 1% to 1.5% of the sample.

For the CD8 naive samples, CD45RO-negative cells were positively selected for CCR7, yielding a CD45RA+CCR7+ population from which TemRA cells were excluded. Healthy HIV-negative adults with no recently reported acute infections or vaccinations were included as donors. Every donor was a Caucasian adult living in Nashville, Tennessee, USA. Blood was obtained by leukapheresis, after which PBMCs were separated by Ficoll-Histopaque density gradient centrifugation and cryopreserved in liquid nitrogen vapor phase. Analytical flow cytometry was used to check the purity and quantity of each magnetically sorted T cell population. From each sorted fraction, genomic DNA was isolated and quantified by UV absorbance on a Nanodrop 2000c.

Sequencing used naive CD8+ T cells sorted from blood. What the cell subset or site label conveys for this sample: CD45RA+CCR7+. The V gene is TRBV7-9 and the J gene is TRBJ2-7; the D gene is possibly TRBD1, with 6 bases matching. The TCR was taken from a man aged 18 to 29 in good health. The nucleotides read TGTGCCAGCAGCCATCTCGAGACAGGCGGGTACGAGCAGTACTTC. Its translation is CASSHLETGGYEQYF.